This TCR beta chain was recovered during a study of shared clonotypes between healthy human individuals. Those who donated were healthy HIV-negative adults, with no recent acute infections or vaccinations reported. The protocol was immunoSEQ multiplex PCR, while the TCRdb copy is restricted to in-frame clones and leaves out a portion. The sample has roughly 760,000 clones, 74% seen once. The germline V gene has CDR1 GTSNPN and CDR2 SVGIG (reference sequence). The germline V and J ends were trimmed by 4 bases and 7 bases, with 14 bases remaining between them. This CDR3 comprises 13 residues. Overall study findings and caveats: Generation probabilities of non-shared clonotypes were lower (relative to those shared by all four donors).

Turning to this clone: Its antigen is not known.

The chain employs TRBV30 and TRBJ2-1, with D hard to call. The sample taken for sequencing was memory CD4+ T cells sorted from blood. Documented subset: CD45RA-negative fraction. This TCR was recovered from a woman in her thirties in good health. Written as DNA, the CDR3 is TGTGCCTGGACGACCCCCGCTGGGAATGAGCAGTTCTTC. Its protein product is CAWTTPAGNEQFF.